The entry below describes one T cell receptor (beta chain). The antigen is undetermined. Sorted-subset replicate PCRs used around 200 ng DNA, approximately 33,000 T cell genomes. Generated by immunoSEQ multiplex PCR, the TCRdb table keeps only in-frame clones and is missing some. The sample includes 2 million to 3 million clones, roughly 93% seen only once; the top ten take about 0.38%. This sample was included in a study of shared clonotypes between healthy human individuals. Broader study findings: Of the naive CD4 clonotypes, around 5% were shared across several donors.

V shed 0 bases and J 1 base; nucleotides not matched to a gene: 4. Germline-derived CDR1 and CDR2 are SEHNR and FQNEAQ (reference sequence). The CDR3 has 16 amino acids. This clonotype originated in a young man in good health. Some clones in this sample may be carry-over from other donors' samples. Sequencing used naive CD4+ T cells from PBMCs. This sample's subset: CD45RA+ positively selected. This chain joins TRBV7-9 and TRBJ2-3; 7 nucleotides match TRBD2. Here the CDR3 DNA reads TGTGCCAGCAGCTTAGCGTCCCTAGCGGGCACAGATACGCAGTATTTT. It codes for CASSLASLAGTDTQYF.